The clone carrying this T cell receptor (beta chain) was seen repeatedly, ten times or more. Its antigen is unidentified. This specimen includes other DNA sequences encoding the same CDR3. Expressed TCRB transcripts got sequenced, as all isolated RNA was reverse transcribed. The protocol was immunoSEQ multiplex PCR, while the TCRdb copy is restricted to in-frame clones and leaves out a portion. The sample carries about 700,000 clones, around an eighth recorded once. This sample stems from a study of beta chain features in type 1 diabetes. Whole-study context: Age, gender and cell yields were alike across patients and healthy donors. The number of sorted cells examined across all samples was around 98 million. Study-wide results and caveats: Since sequencing was performed on cDNA, cells with high TCR expression could be over-represented. Possible PCR preference for shorter templates applied equally to patients and controls. Type 1 diabetes patients had TCRB CDR3s that were shorter (moderately but significantly so) in all four CD4+ subsets.

Per germline, CDR1 KGHSH and CDR2 LQKENI. V was shortened by 3 bases and J by 0 bases, with 1 base between the two germline ends. The CDR3 extends over 12 amino acids. The sample taken for sequencing was naive CD4+ T cells from blood. The rearrangement links TRBV18 to TRBJ2-3, with D unclear. The clonotype comes from a man younger than 30 with type 1 diabetes. The CDR3 loop is CASSPSTDTQYF. The CDR3, as DNA: TGTGCCAGCTCACCCAGCACAGATACGCAGTATTTT.